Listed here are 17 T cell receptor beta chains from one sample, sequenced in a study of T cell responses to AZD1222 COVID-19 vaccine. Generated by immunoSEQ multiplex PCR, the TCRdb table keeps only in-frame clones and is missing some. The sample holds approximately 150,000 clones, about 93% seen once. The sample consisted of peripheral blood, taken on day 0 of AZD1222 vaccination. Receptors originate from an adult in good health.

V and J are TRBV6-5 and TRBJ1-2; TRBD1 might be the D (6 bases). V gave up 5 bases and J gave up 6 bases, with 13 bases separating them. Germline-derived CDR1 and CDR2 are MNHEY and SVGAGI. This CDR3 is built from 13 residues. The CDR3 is CASSQASGDGYTF. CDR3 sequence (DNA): TGTGCCAGCAGTCAGGCTTCAGGGGATGGCTACACCTTC.

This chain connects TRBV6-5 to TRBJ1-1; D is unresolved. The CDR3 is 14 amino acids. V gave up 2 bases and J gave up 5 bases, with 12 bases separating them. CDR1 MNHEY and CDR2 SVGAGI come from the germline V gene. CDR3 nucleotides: TGTGCCAGCAGTTACCGGACGGGTAAGACTGAAGCTTTCTTT. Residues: CASSYRTGKTEAFF.

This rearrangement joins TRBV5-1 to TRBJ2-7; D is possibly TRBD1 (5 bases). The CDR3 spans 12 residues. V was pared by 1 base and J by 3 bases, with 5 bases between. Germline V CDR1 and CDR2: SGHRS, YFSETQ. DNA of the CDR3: TGCGCCAGCAGCTTGAGGGGCTACGAGCAGTACTTC. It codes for CASSLRGYEQYF.

The CDR3 nucleotides are TGCGCCAGCAGCTTGGCCGGGCGTTCGTCCAATGAGCAGTTCTTC. Protein product: CASSLAGRSSNEQFF. This rearrangement joins TRBV5-1 to TRBJ2-1; no firm D call. V was clipped by 0 bases and J by 6 bases, with 13 bases between them. This CDR3 comprises 15 residues. Germline CDR1 is SGHRS and CDR2 is YFSETQ.

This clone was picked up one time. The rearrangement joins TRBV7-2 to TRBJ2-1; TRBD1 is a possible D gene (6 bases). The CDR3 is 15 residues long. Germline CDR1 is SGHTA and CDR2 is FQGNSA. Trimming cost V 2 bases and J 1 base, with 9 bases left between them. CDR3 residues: CASSLQGWSYNEQFF. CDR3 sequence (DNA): TGTGCCAGCAGCTTACAGGGGTGGTCCTACAATGAGCAGTTCTTC.

CDR3 residues: CASSLPSPSTGNTIYF. CDR3 sequence (DNA): TGTGCCAGCAGTTTACCCTCTCCCTCCACTGGAAACACCATATATTTT. The V gene is TRBV28, the J gene TRBJ1-3; D gene uncertain. The CDR3 consists of 16 residues. Germline V lookup: CDR1 MDHEN, CDR2 SYDVKM. V was pared by 2 bases and J by 2 bases, with 13 bases between.

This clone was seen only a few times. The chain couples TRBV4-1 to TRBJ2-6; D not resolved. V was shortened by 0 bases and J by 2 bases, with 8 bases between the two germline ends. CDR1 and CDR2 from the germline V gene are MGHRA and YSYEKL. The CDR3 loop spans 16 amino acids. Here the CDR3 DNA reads TGCGCCAGCAGCCAAGAAGCAGCTACTGGGGCCAACGTCCTGACTTTC. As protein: CASSQEAATGANVLTF.

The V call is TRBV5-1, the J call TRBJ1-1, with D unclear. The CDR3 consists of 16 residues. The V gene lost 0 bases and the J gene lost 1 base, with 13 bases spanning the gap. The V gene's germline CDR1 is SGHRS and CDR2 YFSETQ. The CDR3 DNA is TGCGCCAGCAGCTTGGATGTCTCCAGGACGAACACTGAAGCTTTCTTT. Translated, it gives CASSLDVSRTNTEAFF.

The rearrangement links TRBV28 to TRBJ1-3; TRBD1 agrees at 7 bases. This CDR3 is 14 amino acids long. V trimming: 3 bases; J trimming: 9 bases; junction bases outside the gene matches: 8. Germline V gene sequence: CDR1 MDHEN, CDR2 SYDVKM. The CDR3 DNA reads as TGTGCCAGCAGTTTGGGACAGTTAACAAGCACCATATATTTT. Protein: CASSLGQLTSTIYF.

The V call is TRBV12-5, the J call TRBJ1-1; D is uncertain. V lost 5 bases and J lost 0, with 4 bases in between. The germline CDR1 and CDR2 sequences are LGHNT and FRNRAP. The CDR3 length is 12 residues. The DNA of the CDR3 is TGTGCTAGTGGTACCCTGAACACTGAAGCTTTCTTT. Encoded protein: CASGTLNTEAFF.

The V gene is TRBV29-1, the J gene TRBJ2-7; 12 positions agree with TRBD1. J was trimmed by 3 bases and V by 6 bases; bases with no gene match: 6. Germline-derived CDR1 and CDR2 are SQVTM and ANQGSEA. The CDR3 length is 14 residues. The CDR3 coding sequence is TGCAGCGTACCGGGACAGGGGGCGGGCTACGAGCAGTACTTC. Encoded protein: CSVPGQGAGYEQYF.

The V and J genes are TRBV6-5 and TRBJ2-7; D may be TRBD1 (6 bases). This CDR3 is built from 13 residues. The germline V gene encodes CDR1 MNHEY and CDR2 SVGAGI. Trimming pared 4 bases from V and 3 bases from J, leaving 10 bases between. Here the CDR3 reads CASSLDSFYEQYF. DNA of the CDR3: TGTGCCAGCAGTTTGGACAGTTTCTACGAGCAGTACTTC.

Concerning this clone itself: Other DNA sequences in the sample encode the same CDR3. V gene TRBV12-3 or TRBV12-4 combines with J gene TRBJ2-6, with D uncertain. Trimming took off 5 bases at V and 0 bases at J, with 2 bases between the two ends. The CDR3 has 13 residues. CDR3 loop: CASSLSGANVLTF. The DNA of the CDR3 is TGTGCCAGCAGTCTCTCTGGGGCCAACGTCCTGACTTTC.

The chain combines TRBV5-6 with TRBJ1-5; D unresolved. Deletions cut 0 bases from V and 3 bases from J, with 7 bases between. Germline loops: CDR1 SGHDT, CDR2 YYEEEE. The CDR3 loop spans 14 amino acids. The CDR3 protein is CASSLGWDNQPQHF. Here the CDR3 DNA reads TGTGCCAGCAGCTTGGGATGGGACAATCAGCCCCAGCATTTT.

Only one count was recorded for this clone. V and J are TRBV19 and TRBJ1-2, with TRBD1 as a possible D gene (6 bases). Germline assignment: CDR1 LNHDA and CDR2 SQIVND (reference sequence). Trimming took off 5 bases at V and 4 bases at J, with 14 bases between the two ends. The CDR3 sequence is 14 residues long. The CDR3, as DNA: TGTGCCAGTAGTGCAACCGGGACACCCTATGGCTACACCTTC. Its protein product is CASSATGTPYGYTF.

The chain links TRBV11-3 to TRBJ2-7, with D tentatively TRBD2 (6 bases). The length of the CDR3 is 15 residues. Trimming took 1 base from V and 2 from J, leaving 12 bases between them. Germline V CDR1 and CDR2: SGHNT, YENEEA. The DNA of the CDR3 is TGTGCCAGCAGCTTAGGCGGGACCGAGACCTACGAGCAGTACTTC. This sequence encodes CASSLGGTETYEQYF.

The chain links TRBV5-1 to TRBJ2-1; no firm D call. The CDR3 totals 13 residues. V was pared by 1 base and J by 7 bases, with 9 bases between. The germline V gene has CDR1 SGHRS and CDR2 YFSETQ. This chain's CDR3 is CASSLPAGNEQFF. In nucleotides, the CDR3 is TGCGCCAGCAGCTTGCCAGCTGGAAATGAGCAGTTCTTC.